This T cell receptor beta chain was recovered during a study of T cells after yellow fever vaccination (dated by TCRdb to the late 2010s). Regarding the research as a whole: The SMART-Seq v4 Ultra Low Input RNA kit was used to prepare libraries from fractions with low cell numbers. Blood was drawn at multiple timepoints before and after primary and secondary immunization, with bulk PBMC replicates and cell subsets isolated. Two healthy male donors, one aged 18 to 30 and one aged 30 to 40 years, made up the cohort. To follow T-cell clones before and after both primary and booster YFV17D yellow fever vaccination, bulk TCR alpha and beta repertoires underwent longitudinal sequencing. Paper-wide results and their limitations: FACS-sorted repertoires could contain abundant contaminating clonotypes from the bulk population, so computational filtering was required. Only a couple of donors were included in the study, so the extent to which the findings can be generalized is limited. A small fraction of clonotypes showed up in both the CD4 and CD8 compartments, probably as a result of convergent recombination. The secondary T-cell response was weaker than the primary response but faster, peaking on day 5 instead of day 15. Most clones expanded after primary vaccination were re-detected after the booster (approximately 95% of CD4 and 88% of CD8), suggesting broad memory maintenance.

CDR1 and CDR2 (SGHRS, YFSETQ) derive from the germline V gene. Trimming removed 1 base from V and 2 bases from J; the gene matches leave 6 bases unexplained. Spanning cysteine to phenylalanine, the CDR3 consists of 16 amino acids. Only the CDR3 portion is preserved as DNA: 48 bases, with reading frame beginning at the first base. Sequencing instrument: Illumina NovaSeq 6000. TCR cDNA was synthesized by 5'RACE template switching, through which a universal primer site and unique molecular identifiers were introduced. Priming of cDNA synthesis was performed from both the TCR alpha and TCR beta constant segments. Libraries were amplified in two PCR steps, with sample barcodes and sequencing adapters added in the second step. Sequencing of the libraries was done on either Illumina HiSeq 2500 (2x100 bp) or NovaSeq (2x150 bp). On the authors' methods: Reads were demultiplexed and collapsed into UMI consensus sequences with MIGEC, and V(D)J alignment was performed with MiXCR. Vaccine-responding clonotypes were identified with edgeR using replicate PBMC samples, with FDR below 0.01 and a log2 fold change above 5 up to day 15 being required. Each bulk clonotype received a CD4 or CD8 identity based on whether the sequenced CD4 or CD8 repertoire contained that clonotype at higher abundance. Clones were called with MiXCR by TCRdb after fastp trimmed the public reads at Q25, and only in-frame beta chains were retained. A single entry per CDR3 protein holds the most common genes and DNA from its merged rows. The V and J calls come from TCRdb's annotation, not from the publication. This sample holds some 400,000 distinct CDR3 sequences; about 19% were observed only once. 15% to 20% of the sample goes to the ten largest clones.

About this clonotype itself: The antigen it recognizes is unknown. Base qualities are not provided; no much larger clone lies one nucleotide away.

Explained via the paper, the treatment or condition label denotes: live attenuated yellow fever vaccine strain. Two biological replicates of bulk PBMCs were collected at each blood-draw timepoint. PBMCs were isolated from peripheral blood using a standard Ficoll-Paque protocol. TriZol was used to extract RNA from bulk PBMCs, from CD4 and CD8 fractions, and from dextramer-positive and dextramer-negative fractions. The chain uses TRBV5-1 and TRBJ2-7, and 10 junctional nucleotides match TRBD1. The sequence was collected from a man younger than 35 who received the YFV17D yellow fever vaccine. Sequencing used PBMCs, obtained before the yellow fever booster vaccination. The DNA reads TGCGCCAGCAGCTTGATTCCGGGACAGGGGACCTACGAGCAGTACTTC. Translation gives CASSLIPGQGTYEQYF.